The 17 T cell receptor beta chains below come from one sample, sequenced in a study of cytomegalovirus exposure and HLA in healthy donors. 60 Vbeta and 13 Jbeta primers were used in PCR. Measured with immunoSEQ multiplex PCR; TCRdb has only the in-frame clones, and not every one. The repertoire includes more than 95,000 clones, roughly three quarters of them detected once, and approximately 3% sits in the top ten. Sample: PBMCs. Source of these receptors: a man aged 30-40 years in good health and CMV-seronegative.

In nucleotides, the CDR3 is TGTGCCAGCAGCTTATACGGCTCCTACGAGCAGTACTTC. Translation gives CASSLYGSYEQYF. The J gene is TRBJ2-7, the V gene TRBV7-2, with D hard to call. V was clipped by 2 bases and J by 0 bases, with 5 bases between them. This CDR3 contains 13 residues. From germline, CDR1 is SGHTA and CDR2 FQGNSA. The complete variable domain, with remaining parts taken from reference TRBV7-2 and TRBJ2-7, reads GAGVSQSPSNKVTEKGKDVELRCDPISGHTALYWYRQSLGQGLEFLIYFQGNSAPDKSGLPSDRFSAERTGGSVSTLTIQRTQQEDSAVYLCASSLYGSYEQYFGPGTRLTVT.

This chain connects TRBV7-6 to TRBJ1-2, with D possibly being TRBD1 (5 bases). Trimming removed 5 bases from V and 1 base from J, with 11 bases in between. The CDR3 extends over 14 amino acids. The germline V gene has CDR1 SGHVS and CDR2 FNYEAQ. CDR3 DNA: TGTGCCAGCAGCCCCGCCGACAGTAACTATGGCTACACCTTC. This sequence encodes CASSPADSNYGYTF.

There are a few counts of this clone. The rearrangement joins TRBV4-3 to TRBJ2-3, with D unresolved. The CDR3 is made up of 15 amino acids. Trimming shortened V by 4 bases and J by 2 bases, and 13 bases separated the two germline ends. CDR1 and CDR2 from the germline V gene are LGHNA and YSLEER. The CDR3 nucleotides are TGCGCCAGCAGCCCCGGAGAAACCGTCACAGATACGCAGTATTTT. It specifies CASSPGETVTDTQYF.

This chain's CDR3 is CASSAGIGTGELFF. The CDR3 DNA sequence: TGTGCCAGCAGTGCGGGGATCGGGACCGGGGAGCTGTTTTTT. The rearrangement uses TRBV6-1 and TRBJ2-2, with D possibly TRBD2 on 5 matching bases. Germline assignment: CDR1 MNHNS and CDR2 SASEGT. V lost 4 bases and J 5 bases, leaving 11 bases between the germline ends. The CDR3 runs 14 residues.

The chain is built from TRBV7-2 and TRBJ2-7; D remains unclear. Germline values: CDR1 SGHTA, CDR2 FQGNSA. V shed 3 bases and J shed 0 bases, with 3 bases lying between them. The CDR3 sequence is 12 residues long. CDR3 nucleotide sequence: TGTGCCAGCAGCTTCCTCTCCTACGAGCAGTACTTC. Its translation is CASSFLSYEQYF.

The genes are TRBV4-3 and TRBJ1-1; TRBD1 aligns across 7 bases. This CDR3 spans 18 amino acids. V trimming: 0 bases; J trimming: 4 bases; junction bases outside the gene matches: 14. Germline CDR1 is LGHNA and CDR2 is YSLEER. For the CDR3, the DNA is TGCGCCAGCAGCCAAGAACCGGGCCCAGGGGGATTGGGCACTGAAGCTTTCTTT. Residues: CASSQEPGPGGLGTEAFF.

This rearrangement joins TRBV30 to TRBJ1-4; D unresolved. In germline, CDR1 is GTSNPN, CDR2 SVGIG (reference sequence). Deletions cut 1 base from V and 7 bases from J, with 16 bases between. This CDR3 spans 15 amino acids. In DNA, the CDR3 is TGTGCCTGGAGTGCCTTGAGAGGCGGTAGTGAAAAACTGTTTTTT. Protein sequence: CAWSALRGGSEKLFF.

V and J are TRBV5-4 and TRBJ2-1; TRBD2 matches at 7 bases. The CDR3 is 17 residues long. Looked up from germline, CDR1 is SGHNT and CDR2 is YYREEE (reference sequence). V gave up 0 bases and J gave up 1 base; unmatched junction bases: 7. The CDR3 sequence is CASSLGIAGTSYNEQFF. The CDR3 region has the DNA TGTGCCAGCAGCTTGGGGATAGCGGGTACATCCTACAATGAGCAGTTCTTC. Based on the CDR3 plus reference TRBV5-4 and TRBJ2-1, the full variable domain is ETGVTQSPTHLIKTRGQQVTLRCSSQSGHNTVSWYQQALGQGPQFIFQYYREEENGRGNFPPRFSGLQFPNYSSELNVNALELDDSALYLCASSLGIAGTSYNEQFFGPGTRLTVL.

This clone has a handful of counts. V and J are TRBV13 and TRBJ1-5; no definite D call. CDR3 size: 14 residues. Trimming removed 0 bases from V and 4 bases from J, with 7 bases in between. CDR1 and CDR2 (germline): PRHDT, FYEKMQ (reference sequence). Here the CDR3 reads CASSLGGMNQPQHF. The CDR3 region has the DNA TGTGCCAGCAGCTTAGGCGGGATGAATCAGCCCCAGCATTTT.

This sequence joins TRBV5-1 and TRBJ2-5; the match to TRBD2 covers 7 bases. The V gene's germline CDR1 is SGHRS and CDR2 YFSETQ. The CDR3 has 16 amino acids. With V trimmed by 3 bases and J by 3 bases, 11 bases remained unmatched. DNA of the CDR3: TGCGCCAGCAGCTCACTTCCCGGACTAGGAGAAGAGACCCAGTACTTC. Translating it yields CASSSLPGLGEETQYF.

The V call is TRBV9, the J call TRBJ2-7; 7 bases match TRBD2. V lost 0 bases to trimming and J lost 3 bases; unmatched junction nucleotides: 3. Germline V gives CDR1 SGDLS, CDR2 YYNGEE. The CDR3 runs 14 residues. The CDR3 sequence is CASSVGGSNYEQYF. The CDR3 bases are TGTGCCAGCAGCGTAGGCGGGAGCAACTACGAGCAGTACTTC.

By share, this clone ranks as large. V usage is TRBV27 and J usage is TRBJ2-1; the match to TRBD1 covers 8 bases. The V gene's germline CDR1 is MNHEY and CDR2 SMNVEV (reference sequence). J was trimmed by 7 bases and V by 6 bases; bases with no gene match: 8. The CDR3 spans 14 residues. The CDR3 reads CASRQGAPLNEQFF. The CDR3 coding sequence is TGTGCCAGCAGGCAGGGGGCCCCTCTGAATGAGCAGTTCTTC.

The chain uses TRBV7-3 and TRBJ2-1; tentative D call: TRBD2 (6 bases). The germline V gene encodes CDR1 SGHTA and CDR2 FQGTGA. The germline V and J ends were trimmed by 5 bases and 12 bases, with 17 bases remaining between them. The CDR3 totals 13 residues. The DNA of the CDR3 is TGTGCCAGCAGCGCAAATACCCAGGGAGGGCAGTTCTTC. Amino acids: CASSANTQGGQFF.

The chain is built from TRBV7-8 and TRBJ2-1, with 10 positions matching TRBD2. The CDR3 is 16 residues long. Germline CDR1 is SGHVS and CDR2 is FQNEAQ. Germline trimming cut 5 bases from V and 7 bases from J; bases unmatched to any gene: 11. The CDR3 DNA is TGTGCCAGCAGCCCGACCCCTAGCGGGAGTAGGAATGAGCAGTTCTTC. Its protein is CASSPTPSGSRNEQFF.

The V and J genes are TRBV28 and TRBJ2-7, with D perhaps matching TRBD1 (6 bases). V was trimmed by 4 bases and J by 5 bases, leaving 24 bases between them. Germline V gene data show CDR1 as MDHEN and CDR2 as SYDVKM. CDR3 size: 17 residues. CDR3 bases: TGTGCCAGCAGTTCCCCCCGAACTACAGGGATGGGCAACGAGCAGTACTTC. The encoded protein is CASSSPRTTGMGNEQYF.

V usage is TRBV7-8 and J usage is TRBJ2-6, with a weak D call TRBD1 (6 bases). V lost 4 bases to trimming and J lost 0 bases, with 10 bases between them. This CDR3 region has 16 residues. Germline CDR1 SGHVS, CDR2 FQNEAQ. DNA of the CDR3: TGTGCCAGCAGCTGGGGACATCACTCTGGGGCCAACGTCCTGACTTTC. It specifies CASSWGHHSGANVLTF.

The rearrangement links TRBV18 to TRBJ1-3; the D gene is possibly TRBD1 (5 bases). Trimming took off 3 bases at V and 4 bases at J, with 16 bases between the two ends. Germline assignment: CDR1 KGHSH and CDR2 LQKENI. CDR3 length equals 16 residues. DNA for the CDR3: TGTGCCAGCTCACCGGGACTCCCCCGAAGCGGAAACACCATATATTTT. The encoded protein is CASSPGLPRSGNTIYF.